This T cell receptor (beta chain) was recovered during a study of neurological immune-mediated disorders. This clonotype was seen ten or more times. The target antigen is unknown. Study findings and constraints: Expansion of TCR clones was greatest in HTLV-1-associated myelopathy and smallest in multiple sclerosis, where it fell below that of healthy controls. The multiple sclerosis repertoire cluster was not associated with any clinical or MRI feature.

V lost 10 bases, J lost 1 base, and 12 bases lay in between. The CDR3 consists of 13 residues. Looked up from germline, CDR1 is MNHEY and CDR2 is SVGAGI. The cDNA was generated through 5'RACE incorporating 10-nucleotide random UMIs. Whenever a sequencing run was performed, it yielded over 170 million TCR-beta sequences from 15-18 subjects. TCRdb passed the 5' RACE reads through MiXCR, listing each CDR3 protein once. This table holds 100,000 to 150,000 distinct CDR3 sequences, roughly 3.2% found once. This clonotype originated in a woman in her twenties or thirties with multiple sclerosis. The rearrangement joins TRBV6-5 to TRBJ2-3; unclear D gene. Sequencing was performed on PBMCs. CDR3 DNA: TGTGCCACCCTAGTTCGGGGCACAGATACGCAGTATTTT. Translated, it gives CATLVRGTDTQYF.